This entry lists 25 T cell receptor beta chains sequenced from one sample in a study of OX40 agonist ivuxolimab in advanced cancers. The method was the immunoSEQ multiplex PCR assay. Sourced from immuneACCESS, this table was stored by TCRdb with only in-frame sequences that have V and J called. A share of the clones is absent; for the studies checked, an unresolved V gene accounts for under half, and the remainder has no known explanation. Here the sample has over 50,000 clones; roughly 85% occur a single time. Of the sample, under 0.65% is held by the ten largest clones. The specimen was CD4+ or CD8+ T cells sorted from blood, collected in a trial of the OX40 agonist ivuxolimab. All receptors derive from an adult with an advanced solid tumor such as melanoma, head and neck, liver or kidney cancer.

This rearrangement joins TRBV5-1 to TRBJ1-1; 10 bases map to TRBD1. V shed 3 bases and J 3 bases; nucleotides not matched to a gene: 5. The CDR3 is 15 amino acids. Germline values: CDR1 SGHRS, CDR2 YFSETQ. The CDR3 here is CASSSGDRGDTEAFF. DNA for the CDR3: TGCGCCAGCAGCTCAGGGGACAGGGGAGACACTGAAGCTTTCTTT.

This clone was found once. CDR3 coding DNA: TGTGCCTGGACCGACCCCCTTAAGTGGACAGGGAGGGGATGGAGCACTGAAGCTTTCTTT. Residues: CAWTDPLKWTGRGWSTEAFF. The rearrangement links TRBV30 to TRBJ1-1; TRBD1 agrees at 8 bases. Per germline, CDR1 GTSNPN and CDR2 SVGIG (reference sequence). The CDR3 spans 20 residues. V shed 4 bases and J 4 bases; nucleotides not matched to a gene: 26. Combining the CDR3 with reference TRBV30 and TRBJ1-1 gives the whole variable domain SQTIHQWPATLVQPVGSPLSLECTVEGTSNPNLYWYRQAAGRGLQLLFYSVGIGQISSEVPQNLSASRPQDRQFILSSKKLLLSDSGFYLCAWTDPLKWTGRGWSTEAFFGQGTRLTVV.

The gene calls are TRBV5-4 and TRBJ2-3; D gene uncertain. Germline CDR1 SGHNT, CDR2 YYREEE (reference sequence). Trimming cost V 0 bases and J 4 bases, with 18 bases left between them. The CDR3 has 17 amino acids. DNA of the CDR3: TGTGCCAGCAGCTTGGACCTCTACGGTTCTGGTGCAGATACGCAGTATTTT. It specifies CASSLDLYGSGADTQYF.

This clone showed up just a few times. The chain recombines TRBV6-1 with TRBJ2-7; 10 nucleotides align to TRBD1. V dropped 4 bases and J dropped 3; count of bases not matched to a gene: 6. The germline V gene has CDR1 MNHNS and CDR2 SASEGT. There are 15 residues in the CDR3. This CDR3 is CASSGTGGPGYEQYF. In DNA form, the CDR3 reads TGTGCCAGCAGTGGGACAGGGGGGCCGGGCTACGAGCAGTACTTC.

The chain's CDR3 is CSVARTWTGVSGANVLTF. The CDR3 nucleotides read TGCAGCGTCGCTCGCACTTGGACGGGGGTCTCTGGGGCCAACGTCCTGACTTTC. The rearrangement links TRBV29-1 to TRBJ2-6; TRBD2 might be the D (6 bases). V shed 6 bases and J shed 0 bases, with 21 bases lying between them. This CDR3 has 18 residues. Per the germline V gene, CDR1 is SQVTM and CDR2 is ANQGSEA.

This clone appeared once. The V call is TRBV4-1, the J call TRBJ1-1, with D maybe TRBD1 (5 bases). CDR3 length equals 15 residues. V dropped 0 bases and J dropped 6 bases, with 14 bases sitting between them. The germline V gene encodes CDR1 MGHRA and CDR2 YSYEKL. The DNA of the CDR3 is TGCGCCAGCAGCCAAGATTGGGGCAGAATCTCTGAAGCTTTCTTT. Protein sequence: CASSQDWGRISEAFF.

CDR3 protein: CASSLQGGATEAFF. The CDR3 coding sequence is TGTGCCAGCAGCTTACAGGGGGGGGCCACTGAAGCTTTCTTT. V usage is TRBV7-2 and J usage is TRBJ1-1, with TRBD1 identical over 7 bases. The V gene end was trimmed by 2 bases and the J gene end by 4 bases; junction bases not matched to a gene: 4. The V gene's germline CDR1 is SGHTA and CDR2 FQGNSA. The CDR3 length is 14 residues.

This clone was picked up a small number of times. This chain uses TRBV7-9 with TRBJ2-7; TRBD2 matches at 7 bases. V lost 5 bases and J lost 7; bases outside the gene matches: 11. The CDR3 has 14 amino acids. Germline CDR1 and CDR2: SEHNR and FQNEAQ (reference sequence). The CDR3 protein is CASSESGAVGEQYF. In DNA, the CDR3 is TGTGCCAGCAGCGAGAGCGGGGCCGTGGGTGAGCAGTACTTC.

The chain joins TRBV2 to TRBJ1-1, with a tentative D call TRBD1 (6 bases). Per germline, CDR1 SNHLY and CDR2 FYNNEI. The CDR3 contains 13 residues. Between the trimmed V and J ends, which lost 4 bases and 5 bases, there was a span of 11 bases. DNA for the CDR3: TGTGCCAGCAGTGTCCTCACAGGGACTGAAGCTTTCTTT. Protein: CASSVLTGTEAFF.

This clone has a single count. This chain connects TRBV19 to TRBJ2-5; 8 bases are a match to TRBD1. The tail of the sequence fits TRBJ2-7 better, so the J call may be wrong. This CDR3 has 15 residues. Germline V CDR1 and CDR2: LNHDA, SQIVND (reference sequence). The CDR3 nucleotides read TGTGCCAGTAGTTCTGTCACAGGGGGAAGCTACGAGCAGTACTTC. Translated, it gives CASSSVTGGSYEQYF.

This clone appeared once. In nucleotides, the CDR3 is TGCGCCAGCAGCCCCGGGACAGACGGGGACACCATATATTTT. It is translated as CASSPGTDGDTIYF. The rearrangement links TRBV5-1 to TRBJ1-3, with 7 bases lining up with TRBD1. CDR3 length: 14 amino acids. The J segment lost 8 bases and the V segment lost 4 bases, leaving 9 bases of the junction unmatched. Germline CDR1 SGHRS, CDR2 YFSETQ.

This chain joins TRBV7-9 and TRBJ2-5; 8 positions agree with TRBD2. Germline CDR1 reads SEHNR; CDR2 reads FQNEAQ (reference sequence). The length of the CDR3 is 15 residues. With V trimmed by 5 bases and J by 2 bases, 7 bases remained unmatched. The CDR3 protein is CASSKTLAVQETQYF. The DNA for the CDR3 is TGTGCCAGCAGCAAAACACTAGCGGTTCAAGAGACCCAGTACTTC.

CDR3 amino acids: CASSDRTYEQYF. In DNA, the CDR3 is TGTGCCAGCAGTGACAGGACCTACGAGCAGTACTTC. This sequence joins TRBV27 and TRBJ2-7; tentative D call: TRBD1 (6 bases). Germline CDR1 and CDR2: MNHEY and SMNVEV (reference sequence). The V end was cut by 5 bases, the J end by 2 bases, with 7 bases between. The CDR3 is made up of 12 amino acids.

The chain is built from TRBV10-2 and TRBJ2-2; D is undetermined. V was shortened by 4 bases and J by 0 bases, with 6 bases between the two germline ends. Per germline, CDR1 WSHSY and CDR2 SAAADI. This CDR3 has 14 residues. The CDR3 loop is CASSGSANTGELFF. The CDR3 DNA follows: TGCGCCAGCAGTGGGTCAGCGAACACCGGGGAGCTGTTTTTT.

The V gene is TRBV30, the J gene TRBJ2-6; the D gene is possibly TRBD1 (5 bases). Germline CDR1 GTSNPN, CDR2 SVGIG (reference sequence). Deletions cut 2 bases from V and 0 bases from J, with 11 bases between. The length of the CDR3 is 16 residues. The CDR3 sequence: CAWSWGIHSGANVLTF. The CDR3, as DNA: TGTGCCTGGAGTTGGGGCATCCACTCTGGGGCCAACGTCCTGACTTTC.

The chain links TRBV7-9 to TRBJ2-7; 9 bases fit TRBD2. J lost 3 bases, V lost 4 bases, and 4 bases had no gene match. This CDR3 spans 14 amino acids. Germline lookup yields CDR1 SEHNR and CDR2 FQNEAQ (reference sequence). In DNA, the CDR3 is TGTGCCAGCAGCTCGGGACTAGCAGACTACGAGCAGTACTTC. Translating it yields CASSSGLADYEQYF.

The chain is built from TRBV7-2 and TRBJ2-2, with TRBD1 identical over 9 bases. The V and J ends lost 1 base and 7 bases, in that order; junction bases with no gene match: 10. From germline, CDR1 is SGHTA and CDR2 FQGNSA. The CDR3 is 17 amino acids. The CDR3: CASSLGPGQGSGGELFF. The CDR3 DNA is TGTGCCAGCAGCTTAGGTCCGGGACAGGGATCTGGCGGGGAGCTGTTTTTT.

The genes are TRBV19 and TRBJ1-2, with TRBD1 as a possible D gene (5 bases). The CDR3 runs 13 residues. Germline lookup yields CDR1 LNHDA and CDR2 SQIVND (reference sequence). With 5 bases removed from V and 7 bases from J, the gap between germline ends came to 14 bases. The CDR3, as DNA: TGTGCCAGTAGTCCTGAGCGGGGACGTGGCTACACCTTC. Protein sequence: CASSPERGRGYTF.

V and J are TRBV18 and TRBJ2-7; the D gene is possibly TRBD1 (6 bases). The CDR3 is made up of 16 amino acids. The V gene lost 4 bases and the J gene lost 2 bases, with 18 bases spanning the gap. Germline CDR1 and CDR2: KGHSH and LQKENI. The CDR3 loop reads CASSRSDRLFTYEQYF. CDR3 nucleotide sequence: TGTGCCAGCTCACGATCTGACAGGCTGTTTACCTACGAGCAGTACTTC. The complete variable domain, with remaining parts taken from reference TRBV18 and TRBJ2-7, reads NAGVMQNPRHLVRRRGQEARLRCSPMKGHSHVYWYRQLPEEGLKFMVYLQKENIIDESGMPKERFSAEFPKEGPSILRIQQVVRGDSAAYFCASSRSDRLFTYEQYFGPGTRLTVT.

Written as DNA, the CDR3 is TGCGCCAGCAGCTTGGAATCCGGGACAAACTACGAGCAGTACTTC. This encodes CASSLESGTNYEQYF. J is TRBJ2-7 and V is TRBV5-1; D possibly corresponds to TRBD1 (6 bases). Trimming removed 0 bases at V and 3 bases at J, with 13 bases between. The CDR3 extends over 15 amino acids. Germline V gives CDR1 SGHRS, CDR2 YFSETQ. Full variable domain (remainder filled in from reference TRBV5-1 and TRBJ2-7): KAGVTQTPRYLIKTRGQQVTLSCSPISGHRSVSWYQQTPGQGLQFLFEYFSETQRNKGNFPGRFSGRQFSNSRSEMNVSTLELGDSALYLCASSLESGTNYEQYFGPGTRLTVT.

The chain carries TRBV7-9 and TRBJ2-7; 10 nucleotides match TRBD1. The CDR3 has 15 residues. The V segment lost 2 bases and the J segment 5 bases; nucleotides outside the gene matches: 6. In germline, CDR1 is SEHNR, CDR2 FQNEAQ (reference sequence). The DNA for the CDR3 is TGTGCCAGCAGCTTAAGGGGGACAGGGGACGACGAGCAGTACTTC. It is translated as CASSLRGTGDDEQYF. The full variable domain, its missing parts supplied by reference TRBV7-9 and TRBJ2-7, is DTGVSQNPRHKITKRGQNVTFRCDPISEHNRLYWYRQTLGQGPEFLTYFQNEAQLEKSRLLSDRFSAERPKGSFSTLEIQRTEQGDSAMYLCASSLRGTGDDEQYFGPGTRLTVT.

This clone was detected a few times. The genes are TRBV15 and TRBJ1-1; D not certain. Trimming stripped 0 bases from V and 10 bases from J, with 9 bases between. There are 12 residues in the CDR3. The germline CDR1 and CDR2 sequences are LNHNV and YYDKDF (reference sequence). The CDR3, as DNA: TGTGCCACCAGCAGAGATCTAGGGATAGCTTTCTTT. Translation: CATSRDLGIAFF.

This rearrangement joins TRBV11-2 to TRBJ1-2; TRBD1 might be the D (5 bases). The CDR3 length is 11 residues. The germline V gene has CDR1 SGHAT and CDR2 FQNNGV. Trimming pared 1 base from V and 12 bases from J, leaving 9 bases between. DNA of the CDR3: TGTGCCAGCAGCTTAGGGGGGGAACACACCTTC. It is translated as CASSLGGEHTF.

This clone is a singleton in its sample. The rearrangement joins TRBV6-6 to TRBJ2-1, with unresolved D. Trimming removed 2 bases at V and 6 bases at J, with 5 bases between. Germline V gives CDR1 MNHNY, CDR2 SVGAGI (reference sequence). CDR3 length equals 12 residues. The CDR3 DNA is TGTGCCAGCAGTTACATCGCCAATGAGCAGTTCTTC. Translating gives CASSYIANEQFF.

V is TRBV19 and J is TRBJ2-7; 7 bases match TRBD1. Trimming cost V 6 bases and J 9 bases; bases outside gene matches: 14. This CDR3 is built from 14 residues. The germline gives CDR1 LNHDA, CDR2 SQIVND (reference sequence). CDR3 coding DNA: TGTGCCAGTAGCCTCTCCTTAGATACAGGGGCGCAGTACTTC. Amino acids: CASSLSLDTGAQYF.